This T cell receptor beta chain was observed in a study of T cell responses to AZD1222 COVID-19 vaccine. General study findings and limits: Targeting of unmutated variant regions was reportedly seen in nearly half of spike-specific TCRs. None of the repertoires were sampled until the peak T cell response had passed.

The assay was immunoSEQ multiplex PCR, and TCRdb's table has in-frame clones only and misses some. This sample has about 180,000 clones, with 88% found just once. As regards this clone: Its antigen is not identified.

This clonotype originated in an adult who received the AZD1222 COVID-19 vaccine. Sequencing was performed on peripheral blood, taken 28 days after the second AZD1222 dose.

CDR3: CASSPTAGSKETQYF. The CDR3 region has the DNA TGTGCCAGCTCACCGACGGCAGGGTCAAAAGAGACCCAGTACTTC. The chain links TRBV18 to TRBJ2-5; maybe TRBD1 (5 bases). CDR3 length equals 15 residues. Trimming removed 3 bases from V and 3 bases from J, with 14 bases in between. Per germline, CDR1 KGHSH and CDR2 LQKENI.